These T cell receptor beta chains were read from a single sample in a study of T-cell memory formation after mild COVID-19. Using its own MiXCR run on the 5' RACE reads, TCRdb lists one record per CDR3 protein. The sample holds 550,000 to 600,000 distinct CDR3 sequences, roughly 20% seen once. The source material was PBMCs or a T cell subset sorted from them (not recorded which). These receptors were taken from an adult woman who had mild COVID-19 (a few samples of this study predate the infection). Cell type and time point are not known. The CDR3 runs from the conserved cysteine through the conserved F or W.

v_call	cdr3_aa
TRBV24-1	CATSDNQGAYQPQHF
TRBV21-1	CASRPWGRGPPYNSPLHF
TRBV12-3/TRBV12-4	CASSIRTGYYGYTF
TRBV25-1	CASSEQGRAGELFF
TRBV6-6	CASTRDRGPFNTEAFF
TRBV20-1	CSARGGGALTEAFF
TRBV6-1	CASSEFGPSGSVGTGELFF
TRBV5-5	CASSPDSDTEAFF
TRBV7-6	CASSLQGTRGNTIYF
TRBV5-1	CASSLGRVGYNEQFF
TRBV30	CAWSVQGAGVNQPQHF
TRBV6-1	CASSGPGGWNTEAFF
TRBV7-6	CASSLENGNEKLFF
TRBV29-1	CSVGSGGSYNEQFF
TRBV15	CATSRDLRDEKLFF
TRBV20-1	CSARDVSGGVWDTQYF
TRBV5-1	CASSTRDRGSTEAFF
TRBV12-3/TRBV12-4	CASSFTPSSATEAFF
TRBV4-1	CASSQWGDSGEQYF
TRBV20-1	CSARDAASGYNEQFF
TRBV11-3	CASSTHADTQYF
TRBV20-1	CSARGDGIAMPEETQYF
TRBV29-1	CSVFVGTNTGELFF
TRBV12-3/TRBV12-4	CASSFWAPTDTQYF
TRBV7-8	CASSPTVAAGVQETQYF
TRBV20-1	CSARDAQVNYGYTF
TRBV6-6	CASSTDSDSLYSNQPQHF
TRBV3-1	CASSRRHAGVYTQYF
TRBV19	CASSVTSGGSQETQYF
TRBV7-2	CASSFLTQQQFF
TRBV5-1	CASVRDVTGELFF
TRBV12-3/TRBV12-4	CASRALGTGKNTGELFF
TRBV24-1	CATSFHTGELFF
TRBV7-9	CASSAYRDTQYF
TRBV18	CASSRRQGPQPQHF
TRBV5-1	CASSFRLAEGWETQYF